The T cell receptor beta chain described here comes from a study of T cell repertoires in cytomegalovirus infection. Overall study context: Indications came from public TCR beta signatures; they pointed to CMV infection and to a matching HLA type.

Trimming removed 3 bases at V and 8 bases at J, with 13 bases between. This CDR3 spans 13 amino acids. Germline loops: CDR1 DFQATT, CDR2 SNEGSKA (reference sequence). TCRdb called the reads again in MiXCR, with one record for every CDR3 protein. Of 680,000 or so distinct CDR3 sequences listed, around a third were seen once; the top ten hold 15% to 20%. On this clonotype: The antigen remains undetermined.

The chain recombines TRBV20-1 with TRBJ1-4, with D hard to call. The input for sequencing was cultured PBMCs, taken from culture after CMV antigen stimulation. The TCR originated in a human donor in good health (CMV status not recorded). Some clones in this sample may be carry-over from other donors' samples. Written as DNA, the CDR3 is TGCAGTGCTAGTGGGTCCACGAACGAAAAACTGTTTTTT. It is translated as CSASGSTNEKLFF.